A single TCR beta chain is shown here with its context. This clone's antigen is unknown. The input lacks base qualities; no much larger clone sits a single base away. This entry is derived from a study of beta chain features in type 1 diabetes (dated by TCRdb to between 2017 and 2018). As for the study more broadly: No differences in mean age, gender distribution, total cell number or subset yield were found between patients and healthy donors. Naive and central memory subsets were obtained from all 28 donors, but regulatory and stem cell-like memory subsets were isolated from only 8 patients and about 8 healthy donors. In the study, TCRB repertoires of sorted circulating CD4+ T cell subsets from recently diagnosed type 1 diabetes patients were compared with those of matched healthy donors. A total of roughly 99,000,000 sorted cells were examined across all samples, and the number of cells per subset was strongly correlated with RNA yield. The research as a whole found: Because cDNA was sequenced instead of genomic DNA, highly expressing activated cells could be over-represented, though the groups showed no difference in activation or CD3 levels. The naive, central memory and regulatory TCRB repertoires appeared to resemble one another more closely among patients than among healthy donors. HLA sub-analyses involved small numbers of individuals, so any influence of HLA type on TCRB rearrangement remained unresolved. A moderate but significant shortening of TCRB CDR3 length was observed in type 1 diabetes patients in all four CD4+ subsets. Patients with type 1 diabetes made fewer insertions and deleted more nucleotides at VDJ recombination sites, implying thymic rearrangement abnormalities. PCR might favor shorter templates, but patient and control samples were amplified and corrected together, so any skew would affect both groups equally.

CDR1 MNHNY and CDR2 SVGAGI were looked up in the germline V gene (reference sequence). The junction shows trimming of 2 bases on V and 7 bases on J, plus 9 bases between the germline ends. The CDR3 holds 12 amino acids from the cysteine to the phenylalanine. The only DNA kept is the CDR3, 36 bases in frame from the first base. All of the isolated RNA was reverse transcribed with the High Capacity cDNA Reverse Transcription Kit, so expressed TCRB transcripts were sequenced. Naive, central memory and regulatory T cell samples underwent deep immunoSEQ sequencing, averaging about 3.57 million total reads per sample. Sorted cells were lysed in RLT buffer, and RNA was extracted using DNase-treated RNeasy Micro or Mini kits according to cell number. Each cell subset was processed on its own to prevent cross-contamination, while patient and healthy donor samples were processed together. Using the immunoSEQ multiplex PCR, TCRB sequences were amplified from cDNA into 87-bp fragments spanning the CDR3 region. Sequencing of the amplicons was performed on the Illumina HiSeq platform. On the study's bioinformatics: Synthetic template baselines were used to correct PCR bias computationally, reads within Hamming distance 2 were collapsed together, and singletons that could not be merged were discarded. Reads were aligned against IMGT to assign V, D and J genes, CDR3 length and insertions or deletions at six rearrangement sites. Within each subset, clonotype counts were normalized to sorted cell number, after which true diversity and Gini coefficients were computed with the tcR R package. The overlap coefficient, calculated on TCRB nucleotide sequences, was used to measure repertoire sharing. The source is immuneACCESS, and TCRdb retained only in-frame sequences with V and J called. Part of the clones is not carried over; for the studies checked, unresolved V genes explain less than half of this, and the remainder is unexplained. V and J calls and clone size follow that table, whereas D and trimming were derived from the DNA. The sample table records some 350,000 clones; over 8.5% of these occur just once. The ten largest account for over 0.45% of the sample.

Each donor gave one peripheral blood draw, averaging approximately 0.12 L, which was collected into heparinised tubes. A BD FACSAria II and a panel including CD45RO, CCR7, CD25, CD127, CD95 and CD27 were used to sort naive, central memory, regulatory and stem cell-like memory CD4+ T cells. All sorted populations exceeded 95% purity. Right away, PBMCs were isolated by Lymphoprep density gradient centrifugation and were stained directly, with no culture step. So that batch effects would be minimized, each experiment stained and sorted samples in pairs, pairing one healthy donor with one patient. The sequence is built from TRBV6-6 and TRBJ2-7; the D segment cannot be called with confidence. This receptor was obtained from a young man with type 1 diabetes. Source material: central memory CD4+ T cells from blood. The sequenced DNA is TGTGCCAGCAGTTACCCCCCAGGAGAGCAGTACTTC. Translated, it gives CASSYPPGEQYF.